This TCR beta chain was observed in a study of blood T cell repertoires in COVID-19. TCRdb's table, derived via immunoSEQ multiplex PCR, lists solely in-frame clones and lacks some. The sample yields some 72,000 clones, around 80% seen once. The Seattle site enrolled patients during active infection and followed them longitudinally. CDR3 length: 13 residues. CDR1 and CDR2 from the germline V gene are MNHEY and SVGAGI. V lost 8 bases and J lost 4, with 12 bases in between. This clonotype was sampled from a man in his fifties with COVID-19, enrolled during active disease. This sequence joins TRBV6-5 and TRBJ1-5; D might be TRBD1 (5 bases). Sequencing used peripheral blood. The CDR3 protein is CASRQSRNQPQHF. The CDR3 coding sequence is TGTGCCAGCCGACAGTCTAGAAATCAGCCCCAGCATTTT.